The 18 T cell receptor beta chains below come from one sample, sequenced in a study of blood T cell repertoires in COVID-19. The repertoire was sequenced with immunoSEQ multiplex PCR; TCRdb's copy has only in-frame clones and lacks some. The profile shows about 74,000 clones, 76% of them singletons. The specimen sequenced was peripheral blood. Every receptor here comes from a man aged 65 to 85 with active or convalescent COVID-19.

V and J are TRBV6-1 and TRBJ1-5; a weak D match, TRBD1 (6 bases). There are 15 residues in the CDR3. CDR1 and CDR2 (germline): MNHNS, SASEGT. V lost 2 bases to trimming and J lost 0 bases, with 8 bases between them. The CDR3 nucleotides are TGTGCCAGCAGTGAAAGGGGGTATAGCAATCAGCCCCAGCATTTT. Translation: CASSERGYSNQPQHF.

The chain joins TRBV19 to TRBJ1-2; 7 nucleotides line up with TRBD1. The V and J ends lost 6 bases and 8 bases, in that order; junction bases with no gene match: 12. Germline CDR1 reads LNHDA; CDR2 reads SQIVND (reference sequence). The CDR3 is made up of 14 amino acids. The DNA of the CDR3 is TGTGCCAGTAGAACCGGGACAGCCTGGCAGGGCTACACCTTC. Its translation is CASRTGTAWQGYTF.

V gene TRBV10-2 combines with J gene TRBJ1-4; D unclear. The length of the CDR3 is 15 residues. The ends were cut back, 0 bases at V and 0 bases at J, with 5 bases in the middle. Germline lookup yields CDR1 WSHSY and CDR2 SAAADI. CDR3 in DNA: TGCGCCAGCAGTGAGTCCCCTTCAACTAATGAAAAACTGTTTTTT. Its translation: CASSESPSTNEKLFF.

The rearrangement links TRBV13 to TRBJ1-1; the D gene is possibly TRBD1 (5 bases). The V and J ends lost 2 bases and 6 bases respectively, with 13 bases between them. Germline CDR1 PRHDT, CDR2 FYEKMQ (reference sequence). This CDR3 region has 14 residues. The CDR3 sequence: CASSLQGGVPEAFF. The CDR3 nucleotides read TGTGCCAGCAGCTTACAGGGCGGGGTTCCTGAAGCTTTCTTT.

This chain links TRBV28 with TRBJ1-4; 10 bases line up with TRBD1. The ends lost 0 bases at V and 0 bases at J; junction bases unmatched: 4. Germline loops: CDR1 MDHEN, CDR2 SYDVKM. The CDR3 sequence is 18 residues long. Written as DNA, the CDR3 is TGTGCCAGCAGTTTATGGGGACAGGGGCTTCCAACTAATGAAAAACTGTTTTTT. Encoded protein: CASSLWGQGLPTNEKLFF.

The gene calls are TRBV19 and TRBJ1-3, with D possibly TRBD1 on 6 matching bases. This CDR3 has 16 residues. With 6 bases removed from V and 2 bases from J, the gap between germline ends came to 17 bases. CDR1 and CDR2 (germline): LNHDA, SQIVND (reference sequence). CDR3 amino acids: CASSRRGAGTGNTIYF. In DNA form, the CDR3 reads TGTGCCAGTAGCCGGCGGGGGGCAGGGACTGGAAACACCATATATTTT.

This clone was observed a few times. The rearrangement joins TRBV7-9 to TRBJ2-7; D is ambiguous. This CDR3 region has 12 residues. V lost 5 bases and J lost 3, with 8 bases in between. Germline V CDR1 and CDR2: SEHNR, FQNEAQ (reference sequence). CDR3: CASSDTYYEQYF. The CDR3 DNA follows: TGTGCCAGCAGCGACACTTACTACGAGCAGTACTTC.

This chain uses TRBV30 with TRBJ2-3; 7 positions match TRBD1. This CDR3 comprises 14 residues. The V and J ends lost 1 base and 6 bases, in that order; junction bases with no gene match: 7. Looked up from germline, CDR1 is GTSNPN and CDR2 is SVGIG (reference sequence). The chain's CDR3 is CAWSEGALGDTQYF. As DNA, the CDR3 is TGTGCCTGGAGTGAGGGGGCCCTAGGGGATACGCAGTATTTT.

Written as DNA, the CDR3 is TGCGCCAGCAGCCAGGTAGGGCGGGGGGGCCGGAATGAGCAGTTCTTC. It codes for CASSQVGRGGRNEQFF. J is TRBJ2-1 and V is TRBV4-1; 9 bases align to TRBD2. This CDR3 has 16 amino acids. V shed 3 bases, J shed 7 bases, and the junction held 10 bases outside the gene matches. Per the germline V gene, CDR1 is MGHRA and CDR2 is YSYEKL.

This chain connects TRBV18 to TRBJ1-4; 8 nucleotides line up with TRBD1. Germline CDR1 and CDR2: KGHSH and LQKENI. Trimming took 3 bases from V and 5 from J; bases not matched to a gene: 5. This CDR3 is built from 15 residues. The CDR3 spells CASSPPGQENEKLFF. The CDR3 nucleotides read TGTGCCAGCTCACCGCCGGGACAGGAGAATGAAAAACTGTTTTTT. The complete variable domain, with remaining parts taken from reference TRBV18 and TRBJ1-4, reads NAGVMQNPRHLVRRRGQEARLRCSPMKGHSHVYWYRQLPEEGLKFMVYLQKENIIDESGMPKERFSAEFPKEGPSILRIQQVVRGDSAAYFCASSPPGQENEKLFFGSGTQLSVL.

The chain couples TRBV7-2 to TRBJ2-3; D remains unclear. Deletions cut 1 base from V and 2 bases from J, with 10 bases between. The CDR3 is 15 residues long. Germline values: CDR1 SGHTA, CDR2 FQGNSA. CDR3 nucleotide sequence: TGTGCCAGCAGCTTAGTTGGGCAGTCCACAGATACGCAGTATTTT. This gives the protein CASSLVGQSTDTQYF.

The V call is TRBV2, the J call TRBJ1-6, with TRBD1 identical over 7 bases. The J segment lost 12 bases and the V segment lost 7 bases, leaving 6 bases of the junction unmatched. The CDR3 totals 12 residues. Germline values: CDR1 SNHLY, CDR2 FYNNEI. The CDR3 region is CASKSGGRPLHF. CDR3 coding DNA: TGTGCCAGCAAATCAGGGGGTAGACCCCTCCACTTT.

This clone was counted only a few times. The V gene is TRBV19, the J gene TRBJ2-3, with 7 bases lining up with TRBD1. The germline gives CDR1 LNHDA, CDR2 SQIVND (reference sequence). Germline trimming cut 7 bases from V and 3 bases from J; bases unmatched to any gene: 13. The CDR3 sequence is 16 residues long. CDR3 residues: CASKRGGLLRTDTQYF. The CDR3 DNA is TGTGCCAGTAAGAGAGGGGGCTTACTCAGGACAGATACGCAGTATTTT.

The chain is built from TRBV4-2 and TRBJ2-2, with 7 bases that match TRBD2. This CDR3 comprises 16 residues. Germline V gives CDR1 LGHNA, CDR2 YNFKEQ. The J segment lost 1 base and the V segment lost 2 bases, leaving 4 bases of the junction unmatched. The CDR3 DNA sequence: TGTGCCAGCAGCCAAATAGCGGGTGGGAACACCGGGGAGCTGTTTTTT. It translates to CASSQIAGGNTGELFF.

This clone appeared a few times. The chain links TRBV18 to TRBJ2-7; D is possibly TRBD1 (6 bases). Germline V CDR1 and CDR2: KGHSH, LQKENI. CDR3 length equals 13 residues. V was cut by 2 bases and J by 4 bases, with 9 bases left in between. For the CDR3, the DNA is TGTGCCAGCTCACCAGGACAGAATTACGAGCAGTACTTC. This codes for CASSPGQNYEQYF.

This clone was detected a few times. The genes are TRBV27 and TRBJ1-5; 8 bases are shared with TRBD1. The junction had 11 bases not matched to a gene; V was cut back by 6 bases and J by 7 bases. The CDR3 is made up of 15 amino acids. CDR1 is MNHEY, CDR2 SMNVEV, per germline (reference sequence). The DNA for the CDR3 is TGTGCCAGCAGGGCCCAGGACAGGGAGGGGCAGCCCCAGCATTTT. It specifies CASRAQDREGQPQHF.

The V gene is TRBV29-1, the J gene TRBJ1-3; D is undetermined. V shed 6 bases and J shed 0 bases, with 6 bases lying between them. This CDR3 contains 12 residues. The germline V gene encodes CDR1 SQVTM and CDR2 ANQGSEA. This CDR3 is CSVEDSGNTIYF. CDR3 nucleotides: TGCAGCGTCGAGGACTCTGGAAACACCATATATTTT. Variable domain in full (rest from reference TRBV29-1 and TRBJ1-3): SAVISQKPSRDICQRGTSLTIQCQVDSQVTMMFWYRQQPGQSLTLIATANQGSEATYESGFVIDKFPISRPNLTFSTLTVSNMSPEDSSIYLCSVEDSGNTIYFGEGSWLTVV.

The chain uses TRBV28 and TRBJ1-6; 7 bases agree with TRBD1. J lost 8 bases, V lost 5 bases, and 9 bases had no gene match. Germline V gives CDR1 MDHEN, CDR2 SYDVKM. The CDR3 is made up of 15 amino acids. The CDR3: CASSPNDRVDSPLHF. DNA for the CDR3: TGTGCCAGCAGTCCGAACGACAGGGTGGATTCACCCCTCCACTTT.